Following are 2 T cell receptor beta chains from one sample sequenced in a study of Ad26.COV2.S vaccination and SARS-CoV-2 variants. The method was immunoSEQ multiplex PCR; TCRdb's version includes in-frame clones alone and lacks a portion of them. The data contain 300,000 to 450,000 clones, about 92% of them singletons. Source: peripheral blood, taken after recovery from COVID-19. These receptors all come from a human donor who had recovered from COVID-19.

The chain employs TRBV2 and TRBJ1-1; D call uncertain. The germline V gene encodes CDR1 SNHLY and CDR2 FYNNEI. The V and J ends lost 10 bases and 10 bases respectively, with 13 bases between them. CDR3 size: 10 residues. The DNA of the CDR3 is TGTGCCACTTCAAGTCTCCGAGCTTTCTTT. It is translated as CATSSLRAFF.

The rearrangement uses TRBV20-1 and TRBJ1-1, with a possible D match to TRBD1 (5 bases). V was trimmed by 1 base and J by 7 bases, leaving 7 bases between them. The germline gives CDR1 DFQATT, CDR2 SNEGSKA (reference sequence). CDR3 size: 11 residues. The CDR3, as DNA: TGCAGTGCTAGAGGGGGGATTGAAGCTTTCTTT. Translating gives CSARGGIEAFF.